This T cell receptor beta chain was observed in a study of blood T cells in healthy people across ages. The CDR3 runs to 16 residues. Trimming cost V 2 bases and J 0 bases, with 13 bases left between them. Germline CDR1 reads SGHRS; CDR2 reads YFSETQ. A second PCR, run for roughly 7 to 11 cycles, used a sample-barcoded 5' primer plus a J-beta primer mix. TCRdb reprocessed the 5' RACE reads via MiXCR and lists one record per CDR3 protein. The sample contains around 800,000 distinct CDR3 sequences, roughly 25% of which appear only once. These records were also assigned to another study, of T cells of mothers and their children.

The genes are TRBV5-1 and TRBJ2-3; a weak D match, TRBD2 (5 bases). Material for sequencing was blood. The clonotype originates from a boy aged 5-17 years in good health. The DNA of the CDR3 is TGCGCCAGCAGCTTCGCTAGCACCCTTAGCACAGATACGCAGTATTTT. This encodes CASSFASTLSTDTQYF.